The 21 T cell receptor beta chains reported below all come from one sample, sequenced in a study of T cell responses to AZD1222 COVID-19 vaccine. Sequencing used immunoSEQ multiplex PCR; TCRdb keeps in-frame clones, though not all of them. The sample consists of 140,000 to 150,000 clones, roughly nine tenths of them appearing once. The sequenced sample was peripheral blood, obtained on day 0 of AZD1222 vaccination. These receptor sequences come from an adult in good health.

This clone has just a few counts. The chain carries TRBV2 and TRBJ1-2; 7 bases agree with TRBD1. The V segment lost 6 bases and the J segment 6 bases; nucleotides outside the gene matches: 7. The CDR3 contains 13 residues. Per the germline V gene, CDR1 is SNHLY and CDR2 is FYNNEI. CDR3 in DNA: TGTGCCAGCAGCAGGGACAGCTCTAATGGCTACACCTTC. It codes for CASSRDSSNGYTF.

CDR3 DNA: TGTGCCAGCAGCGTAGGAGCCTTGGACCAGTATTTT. Its protein product is CASSVGALDQYF. This rearrangement joins TRBV9 to TRBJ2-3; no reliable D call. Germline values: CDR1 SGDLS, CDR2 YYNGEE. The germline V and J ends were trimmed by 0 bases and 12 bases, with 11 bases remaining between them. The CDR3 runs to 12 residues.

The chain couples TRBV6-5 to TRBJ1-6; weak D call: TRBD1 (5 bases). The germline gives CDR1 MNHEY, CDR2 SVGAGI. Trimming stripped 2 bases from V and 10 bases from J, with 9 bases between. The CDR3 contains 13 residues. CDR3 sequence (DNA): TGTGCCAGCAGTTACCAGGGAGGGTCACCCCTCCACTTT. Protein product: CASSYQGGSPLHF.

The chain employs TRBV18 and TRBJ1-4, with D maybe TRBD1 (6 bases). V was clipped by 3 bases and J by 6 bases, with 20 bases between them. The CDR3 is made up of 17 amino acids. Germline V CDR1 and CDR2: KGHSH, LQKENI. The CDR3 sequence is CASSPVRDNKRDEKLFF. Here the CDR3 DNA reads TGTGCCAGCTCACCGGTCCGGGACAACAAACGGGATGAAAAACTGTTTTTT.

This chain joins TRBV6-5 and TRBJ1-1; 10 positions agree with TRBD1. Unmatched junction bases numbered 0, after V lost 4 bases and J lost 1 base. Germline V lookup: CDR1 MNHEY, CDR2 SVGAGI. CDR3 size: 14 residues. CDR3 DNA sequence: TGTGCCAGCAGTTGGGACAGGGGGAACACTGAAGCTTTCTTT. Translated, it gives CASSWDRGNTEAFF.

This clone was counted only a few times. The chain recombines TRBV11-1 with TRBJ2-1; no clear D. V was shortened by 5 bases and J by 6 bases, with 5 bases between the two germline ends. The CDR3 totals 11 residues. Germline CDR1 SGHAT, CDR2 FQDESV (reference sequence). CDR3 sequence reads: CASSVTNEQFF. The CDR3 DNA reads as TGTGCCAGCAGCGTAACCAATGAGCAGTTCTTC.

This rearrangement joins TRBV19 to TRBJ2-1, with 11 bases identical to TRBD1. The germline gives CDR1 LNHDA, CDR2 SQIVND (reference sequence). The CDR3 spans 14 residues. The J segment lost 7 bases and the V segment lost 5 bases, leaving 4 bases of the junction unmatched. This CDR3 reads CASSGQGAQNEQFF. In DNA, the CDR3 is TGTGCCAGTAGTGGACAGGGGGCGCAGAATGAGCAGTTCTTC.

This chain uses TRBV28 with TRBJ1-5, with D perhaps TRBD1 (5 bases). Germline assignment: CDR1 MDHEN and CDR2 SYDVKM. This CDR3 comprises 15 residues. Deletions cut 6 bases from V and 4 bases from J, with 16 bases between. The DNA of the CDR3 is TGTGCCAGCAGATTGGTCCCGGGGGGAAATCAGCCCCAGCATTTT. It translates to CASRLVPGGNQPQHF.

The gene calls are TRBV7-2 and TRBJ2-7, with 11 bases fitting TRBD2. Germline V gives CDR1 SGHTA, CDR2 FQGNSA. The CDR3 contains 17 residues. V shed 5 bases, J shed 5 bases, and the junction held 14 bases outside the gene matches. CDR3 sequence reads: CASSPTSLAGEINEQYF. Here the CDR3 DNA reads TGTGCCAGCAGCCCTACTTCACTAGCGGGAGAGATCAACGAGCAGTACTTC.

The J gene is TRBJ1-1, the V gene TRBV5-1, with 7 bases lining up with TRBD1. With 5 bases clipped from V and 4 bases from J, the junction kept 8 bases outside the gene matches. There are 14 residues in the CDR3. Germline V gene data show CDR1 as SGHRS and CDR2 as YFSETQ. The DNA for the CDR3 is TGCGCCAGCAGTCCAGACAGGGTGCGCACTGAAGCTTTCTTT. The encoded protein is CASSPDRVRTEAFF.

The CDR3 coding sequence is TGTGCCAGCTCACCGACAGGGTCTGACTATGGCTACACCTTC. This translates into CASSPTGSDYGYTF. The J gene is TRBJ1-2, the V gene TRBV18; TRBD1 agrees at 7 bases. V shed 3 bases, J shed 3 bases, and the junction held 4 bases outside the gene matches. This CDR3 spans 14 amino acids. The V gene's germline CDR1 is KGHSH and CDR2 LQKENI.

The CDR3 sequence: CATGGVGGANVLTF. For the CDR3, the DNA is TGTGCCACCGGGGGGGTTGGCGGGGCCAACGTCCTGACTTTC. This rearrangement joins TRBV24-1 to TRBJ2-6; 7 bases are shared with TRBD2. The trim removed 9 bases at V and 4 bases at J, leaving 5 bases unmatched. CDR1 is KGHDR, CDR2 SFDVKD, per germline. The CDR3 runs 14 residues.

This rearrangement joins TRBV14 to TRBJ1-6; 9 positions match TRBD1. The germline V gene has CDR1 SGHDN and CDR2 FVKESK. The CDR3 has 16 residues. Unmatched junction bases numbered 7, after V lost 4 bases and J lost 6 bases. CDR3 coding DNA: TGTGCCAGCAGCCTACTACAGGGGGCGCGTAATTCACCCCTCCACTTT. Translating gives CASSLLQGARNSPLHF.

Written as DNA, the CDR3 is TGTGCCAGCAGCTTAGGCGGACTAGCGGGAGGCACCGGGGAGCTGTTTTTT. Its translation: CASSLGGLAGGTGELFF. The rearrangement uses TRBV11-3 and TRBJ2-2, with 14 bases identical to TRBD2. Germline lookup yields CDR1 SGHNT and CDR2 YENEEA. The CDR3 is 17 amino acids. The V and J ends lost 1 base and 4 bases, in that order; junction bases with no gene match: 2.

The CDR3 DNA reads as TGTGCCAGCAGCTTAAATCCTAGCCCCACCTACGAGCAGTACTTC. Its protein is CASSLNPSPTYEQYF. The chain employs TRBV5-5 and TRBJ2-7, with D possibly being TRBD2 (5 bases). V was trimmed by 2 bases and J by 2 bases, leaving 14 bases between them. Germline lookup yields CDR1 SGHKS and CDR2 YYEKEE (reference sequence). This CDR3 comprises 15 residues.

The chain uses TRBV28 and TRBJ1-6; possible D gene TRBD1, 5 bases. In germline, CDR1 is MDHEN, CDR2 SYDVKM. This CDR3 comprises 15 residues. With 6 bases removed from V and 8 bases from J, the gap between germline ends came to 17 bases. CDR3 in amino acids: CASSPVWGGDSPLHF. CDR3 in DNA: TGTGCCAGCAGCCCCGTGTGGGGAGGGGATTCACCCCTCCACTTT.

The chain couples TRBV10-3 to TRBJ1-1; maybe TRBD1 (6 bases). CDR3 length equals 13 residues. The germline V and J ends were trimmed by 7 bases and 5 bases, with 14 bases remaining between them. Germline loops: CDR1 ENHRY, CDR2 SYGVKD. For the CDR3, the DNA is TGTGCCATCACCGCGACAGGACCGACTGAAGCTTTCTTT. This encodes CAITATGPTEAFF.

The V and J genes are TRBV18 and TRBJ1-1; tentatively, D is TRBD1 (5 bases). V was cut by 3 bases and J by 1 base, with 9 bases left in between. The CDR3 is made up of 14 amino acids. In germline, CDR1 is KGHSH, CDR2 LQKENI. CDR3 amino acids: CASSPDSPNTEAFF. The CDR3 DNA is TGTGCCAGCTCACCCGACAGCCCGAACACTGAAGCTTTCTTT.

The chain is built from TRBV6-2 or TRBV6-3 and TRBJ2-5; no reliable D call. Trimming cost V 4 bases and J 1 base, with 10 bases left between them. The CDR3 loop spans 14 amino acids. Germline assignment: CDR1 MNHEY and CDR2 SVGEGT. The CDR3 is CASSFPITQETQYF. The CDR3 DNA is TGTGCCAGCAGTTTCCCTATAACCCAAGAGACCCAGTACTTC.

This chain connects TRBV5-4 to TRBJ2-7, with 11 bases that match TRBD2. V dropped 1 base and J dropped 5; count of bases not matched to a gene: 2. The CDR3 covers 14 residues. CDR1 is SGHNT and CDR2 is YYREEE in the germline V gene (reference sequence). Here the CDR3 reads CASSLTSGSNEQYF. CDR3 nucleotide sequence: TGTGCCAGCAGCTTGACTAGCGGGAGTAACGAGCAGTACTTC.

The V gene is TRBV5-6, the J gene TRBJ2-7; D gene uncertain. Germline assignment: CDR1 SGHDT and CDR2 YYEEEE. This CDR3 has 14 amino acids. V lost 0 bases, J lost 0 bases, and 7 bases lay in between. The CDR3 nucleotides are TGTGCCAGCAGCTTGGAGATCCACTCCTACGAGCAGTACTTC. Protein: CASSLEIHSYEQYF.